Each of the 21 T cell receptor beta chains below was sequenced from the same sample in a study of T cells in Graves' hyperthyroidism and ophthalmopathy. What was amplified from RNA transcripts were TCR beta CDR3 regions. The HTBI primer set served for first-round RT-PCR of the TCR CDR3. MiXCR was run by TCRdb on the multiplex PCR reads, yielding one entry per CDR3 protein. The sample contains about 320,000 distinct CDR3 sequences, over 15% of which appear only once. The sequencing sample was made of blood. The receptor set was obtained from a man aged 30 to 39 with Graves' hyperthyroidism.

This clonotype was seen only a few times. The chain joins TRBV19 to TRBJ2-4; TRBD2 might be the D (6 bases). The CDR3 spans 16 residues. Trimming took off 6 bases at V and 3 bases at J, with 18 bases between the two ends. CDR1 and CDR2 from the germline V gene are LNHDA and SQIVND (reference sequence). In DNA, the CDR3 is TGTGCCAGTAGAAACCCCCTCCGGCGGGGCAAAAACATTCAGTACTTC. It codes for CASRNPLRRGKNIQYF.

The chain has TRBV7-9 and TRBJ1-6, with D possibly being TRBD1 (5 bases). V shed 1 base and J shed 5 bases, with 9 bases lying between them. The CDR3 is 15 residues long. Germline V gene lookup returns CDR1 SEHNR and CDR2 FQNEAQ (reference sequence). The CDR3 loop is CASSLDWGNNSPLHF. DNA of the CDR3: TGTGCCAGCAGCTTAGACTGGGGGAATAATTCACCCCTCCACTTT.

In DNA form, the CDR3 reads TGTGCCAGCAGTATTCTAGCGGGAGGGCCTATATCCCAAGAGACCCAGTACTTC. It is translated as CASSILAGGPISQETQYF. The chain is built from TRBV28 and TRBJ2-5, with 12 bases that match TRBD2. The CDR3 is made up of 18 amino acids. The J segment lost 1 base and the V segment lost 5 bases, leaving 11 bases of the junction unmatched. Germline V CDR1 and CDR2: MDHEN, SYDVKM.

At least ten counts were recorded for this clonotype. The chain combines TRBV6-1 with TRBJ1-1, with D possibly TRBD1 on 6 matching bases. CDR1 is MNHNS, CDR2 SASEGT, per germline. This CDR3 is built from 16 residues. V was clipped by 0 bases and J by 0 bases, with 11 bases between them. The CDR3: CASSEALRGLNTEAFF. CDR3 DNA sequence: TGTGCCAGCAGTGAAGCACTCAGGGGATTGAACACTGAAGCTTTCTTT.

The table lists this clonotype with many counts. The chain carries TRBV7-2 and TRBJ2-3; D is possibly TRBD1 (6 bases). With 5 bases removed from V and 2 bases from J, the gap between germline ends came to 14 bases. The CDR3 length is 15 residues. The germline CDR1 and CDR2 sequences are SGHTA and FQGNSA. The CDR3 spells CASSAGQQVTDTQYF. CDR3 sequence (DNA): TGTGCCAGCAGCGCTGGACAGCAAGTCACAGATACGCAGTATTTT.

This clonotype was picked up many times. This sequence joins TRBV3-1 and TRBJ2-3, with 7 bases matching TRBD1. CDR3 length equals 16 residues. Germline V CDR1 and CDR2: LGHDT, YNNKEL (reference sequence). The ends lost 0 bases at V and 1 base at J; junction bases unmatched: 4. DNA of the CDR3: TGTGCCAGCAGCCAAGATAGAGGGGGCGGCACAGATACGCAGTATTTT. Residues: CASSQDRGGGTDTQYF.

V is TRBV7-9 and J is TRBJ2-2, with no clear D. This CDR3 is built from 12 residues. CDR1 SEHNR and CDR2 FQNEAQ come from the germline V gene (reference sequence). V dropped 4 bases and J dropped 13 bases, with 13 bases sitting between them. The CDR3 DNA is TGTGCCAGCAGCTCGAACCTTGGTTGGCTGTTTTTT. Translating it yields CASSSNLGWLFF.

This clonotype was observed many times. The V gene is TRBV5-4, the J gene TRBJ2-5; D unclear. There are 13 residues in the CDR3. V was shortened by 1 base and J by 4 bases, with 8 bases between the two germline ends. Germline CDR1 is SGHNT and CDR2 is YYREEE (reference sequence). CDR3 DNA sequence: TGTGCCAGCAGCTTGCCCAGTTCAGAGACCCAGTACTTC. This translates into CASSLPSSETQYF.

At least ten counts were recorded for this clonotype. V usage is TRBV12-3 or TRBV12-4 and J usage is TRBJ1-5, with a possible D match to TRBD1 (6 bases). Between the trimmed V and J ends, which lost 4 bases and 5 bases, there was a span of 18 bases. The CDR3 runs 16 residues. CDR3 DNA sequence: TGTGCCAGCAGTTCAAGGAGCCGGGGGCGCGATCAGCCCCAGCATTTT. Translated: CASSSRSRGRDQPQHF.

The V call is TRBV20-1, the J call TRBJ2-6; D is perhaps TRBD2 (5 bases). V dropped 0 bases and J dropped 2 bases, with 8 bases sitting between them. CDR1 is DFQATT, CDR2 SNEGSKA, per germline (reference sequence). This CDR3 is built from 15 residues. This CDR3 is CSARDRRTGANVLTF. The CDR3 DNA follows: TGCAGTGCTAGAGATAGGAGGACTGGGGCCAACGTCCTGACTTTC.

V gene TRBV5-1 combines with J gene TRBJ2-7; TRBD2 agrees at 9 bases. CDR1 SGHRS and CDR2 YFSETQ come from the germline V gene. J gave up 5 bases and V 0 bases, and 6 bases lay outside the gene matches. This CDR3 region has 15 residues. The CDR3 is CASSLVQAGGDEQYF. The CDR3 region has the DNA TGCGCCAGCAGCTTGGTACAGGCGGGAGGGGACGAGCAGTACTTC. The variable domain in full, with the rest retrieved from reference TRBV5-1 and TRBJ2-7, is KAGVTQTPRYLIKTRGQQVTLSCSPISGHRSVSWYQQTPGQGLQFLFEYFSETQRNKGNFPGRFSGRQFSNSRSEMNVSTLELGDSALYLCASSLVQAGGDEQYFGPGTRLTVT.

This clonotype was seen repeatedly, ten times or more. J is TRBJ2-1 and V is TRBV20-1, with D hard to call. This CDR3 contains 15 residues. Germline assignment: CDR1 DFQATT and CDR2 SNEGSKA (reference sequence). Between the trimmed V and J ends, which lost 5 bases and 0 bases, there was a span of 14 bases. The CDR3 protein is CSAGTRQSSYNEQFF. The CDR3 region has the DNA TGCAGTGCTGGAACCCGACAAAGCTCCTACAATGAGCAGTTCTTC.

This chain connects TRBV5-1 to TRBJ1-4, with a possible D match to TRBD1 (6 bases). The V end lost 5 bases, the J end lost 5 bases, and 13 bases lay between the germline ends. CDR1 is SGHRS and CDR2 is YFSETQ in the germline V gene. The CDR3 contains 14 residues. CDR3 loop: CASRPTGQNEKLFF. DNA of the CDR3: TGCGCCAGCAGGCCTACAGGGCAAAATGAAAAACTGTTTTTT.

J is TRBJ2-7 and V is TRBV12-3 or TRBV12-4; D is ambiguous. The germline V and J ends were trimmed by 1 base and 4 bases, with 14 bases remaining between them. The CDR3 extends over 15 amino acids. CDR3 in DNA: TGTGCCAGCAGTTTAGGGGATACTGAGGCGTACGAGCAGTACTTC. It translates to CASSLGDTEAYEQYF.

This chain connects TRBV5-4 to TRBJ2-5; 8 nucleotides align to TRBD1. Germline V gives CDR1 SGHNT, CDR2 YYREEE (reference sequence). The CDR3 covers 16 residues. Trimming cost V 4 bases and J 3 bases; bases outside gene matches: 11. The CDR3 reads CASSTGQGGGEETQYF. The CDR3 DNA is TGTGCCAGCAGCACTGGACAGGGAGGAGGGGAAGAGACCCAGTACTTC.

As concerns this clonotype: A much larger clone differs from this one at a single base, so this may be a read error. The chain couples TRBV5-6 to TRBJ2-1, with D unclear. CDR1 is SGHDT and CDR2 is YYEEEE in the germline V gene. The CDR3 has 12 amino acids. V shed 2 bases and J shed 10 bases, with 10 bases lying between them. CDR3 region: CASSFGVREQFF. The CDR3 bases are TGTGCCAGCAGCTTTGGGGTGCGCGAGCAGTTCTTC.

The gene calls are TRBV15 and TRBJ1-1; D is undetermined. This CDR3 comprises 14 residues. V gave up 9 bases and J gave up 5 bases, with 19 bases separating them. The germline CDR1 and CDR2 sequences are LNHNV and YYDKDF (reference sequence). CDR3 amino acids: CATFAPEGGTEAFF. CDR3 nucleotides: TGTGCCACTTTCGCTCCTGAGGGAGGGACTGAAGCTTTCTTT.

This rearrangement joins TRBV15 to TRBJ1-2, with D perhaps matching TRBD1 (5 bases). Germline V gene sequence: CDR1 LNHNV, CDR2 YYDKDF (reference sequence). V shed 3 bases and J shed 3 bases, with 17 bases lying between them. The CDR3 runs 16 residues. The DNA for the CDR3 is TGTGCCACCAGCAGCGACGGGGACTTAGGGGACTATGGCTACACCTTC. It is translated as CATSSDGDLGDYGYTF.

Remarks on this clonotype: Being one base from a much bigger clone, this may be a read error. This sequence joins TRBV29-1 and TRBJ2-7, with 7 bases lining up with TRBD1. With 4 bases clipped from V and 6 bases from J, the junction kept 9 bases outside the gene matches. The CDR3 covers 13 residues. Germline lookup yields CDR1 SQVTM and CDR2 ANQGSEA. CDR3 in DNA: TGCAGCGTTGCCCGGGACAGTGGGGGCGAGCAGTACTTC. Protein: CSVARDSGGEQYF.

This clonotype was seen only a few times. V usage is TRBV6-1 and J usage is TRBJ2-3, with D possibly being TRBD1 (6 bases). CDR3 length equals 14 residues. The germline V and J ends were trimmed by 5 bases and 5 bases, with 14 bases remaining between them. CDR1 is MNHNS, CDR2 SASEGT, per germline. The CDR3 DNA reads TGTGCCAGCAGTCACCGGGACACGAAAGATACGCAGTATTTT. Its protein is CASSHRDTKDTQYF.

This clonotype was seen ten or more times. The chain joins TRBV20-1 to TRBJ2-7, with D perhaps TRBD1 (7 bases). This CDR3 comprises 12 residues. Germline V gene data show CDR1 as DFQATT and CDR2 as SNEGSKA (reference sequence). Trimming removed 4 bases from V and 3 bases from J, with 10 bases in between. The CDR3 is CSATRGVYEQYF. For the CDR3, the DNA is TGCAGTGCTACCAGGGGGGTCTACGAGCAGTACTTC.